The clone carrying this TCR beta chain was seen just once. Regarding time point: new active TB diagnosis, blood taken before or within 7 days of starting treatment. This sample is drawn from a study of T cells in tuberculosis. Background on the study: The T cells targeted glucose monomycolate, a mycobacterial lipid, via CD1B.

TCRdb keeps only in-frame clones here, not all; method: immunoSEQ multiplex PCR. The table includes about 49,000 clones, 90% to 95% detected once. Per germline, CDR1 LGHNA and CDR2 YSLEER. This CDR3 has 15 residues. Trimming removed 1 base at V and 1 base at J, with 10 bases between. Sequencing used PBMCs, obtained at tuberculosis diagnosis. The chain has TRBV4-3 and TRBJ1-1, with TRBD1 as a possible D gene (6 bases). The source is an adult with tuberculosis. The DNA for the CDR3 is TGCGCCAGCAGCCAAGTTTGGACAGCGAACACTGAAGCTTTCTTT. Residues: CASSQVWTANTEAFF.